This record concerns one T cell receptor beta chain sequence. Its target is not known. This sample stems from a study of T cell responses to AZD1222 COVID-19 vaccine. Regarding the study as a whole: The study reported that nearly half of spike-specific TCRs target unmutated variant regions.

The table came from immunoSEQ multiplex PCR; TCRdb's copy has only in-frame clones and leaves some out. The data contain roughly 100,000 clones, 90% of them seen just once; the ten biggest clones take up 4% to 5.5%. The CDR3 extends over 15 amino acids. The germline V gene encodes CDR1 SGHNT and CDR2 YYREEE (reference sequence). V lost 4 bases and J lost 6; bases outside the gene matches: 10. The chain uses TRBV5-4 and TRBJ2-7; 10 bases line up with TRBD1. This specimen was peripheral blood, taken on day 0 of AZD1222 vaccination. This receptor was obtained from an adult in good health. CDR3 region: CASSPRDRGVLEQYF. CDR3 DNA sequence: TGTGCCAGCAGCCCCCGGGACAGGGGCGTTCTCGAGCAGTACTTC.